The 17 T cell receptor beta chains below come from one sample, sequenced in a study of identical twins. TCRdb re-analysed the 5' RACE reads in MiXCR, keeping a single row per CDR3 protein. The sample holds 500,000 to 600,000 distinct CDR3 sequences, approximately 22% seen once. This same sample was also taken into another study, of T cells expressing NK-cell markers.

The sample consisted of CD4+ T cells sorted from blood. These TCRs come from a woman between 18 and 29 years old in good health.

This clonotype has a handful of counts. The CDR3, as DNA: TGTGCCAGCAGTGAGGGATTAAATAGCAATCAGCCCCAGCATTTT. Amino acid sequence: CASSEGLNSNQPQHF. The genes are TRBV6-1 and TRBJ1-5, with no clear D. Germline V gene lookup returns CDR1 MNHNS and CDR2 SASEGT. V dropped 3 bases and J dropped 0 bases, with 9 bases sitting between them. The CDR3 totals 15 residues.

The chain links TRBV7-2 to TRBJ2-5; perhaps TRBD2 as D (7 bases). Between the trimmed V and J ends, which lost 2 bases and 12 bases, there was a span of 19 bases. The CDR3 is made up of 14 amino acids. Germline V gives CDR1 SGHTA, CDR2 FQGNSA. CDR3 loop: CASSLLGRGPQKYF. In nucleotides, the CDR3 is TGTGCCAGCAGCTTACTTGGGCGGGGGCCCCAAAAGTACTTC.

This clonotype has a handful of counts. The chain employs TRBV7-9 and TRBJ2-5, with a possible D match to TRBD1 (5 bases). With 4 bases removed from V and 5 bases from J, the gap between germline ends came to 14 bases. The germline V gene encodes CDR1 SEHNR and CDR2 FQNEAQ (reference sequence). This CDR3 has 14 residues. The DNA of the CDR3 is TGTGCCAGCAGCTCAGCAGGGTGGATGGAGACCCAGTACTTC. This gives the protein CASSSAGWMETQYF. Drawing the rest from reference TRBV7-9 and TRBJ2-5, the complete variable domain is DTGVSQNPRHKITKRGQNVTFRCDPISEHNRLYWYRQTLGQGPEFLTYFQNEAQLEKSRLLSDRFSAERPKGSFSTLEIQRTEQGDSAMYLCASSSAGWMETQYFGPGTRLLVL.

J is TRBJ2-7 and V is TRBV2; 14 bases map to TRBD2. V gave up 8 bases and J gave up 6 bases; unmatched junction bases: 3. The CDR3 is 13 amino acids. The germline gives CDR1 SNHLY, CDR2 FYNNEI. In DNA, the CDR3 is TGTGCCAGCGCCGGACTAGCGGGAGGCGAGCAGTACTTC. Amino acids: CASAGLAGGEQYF. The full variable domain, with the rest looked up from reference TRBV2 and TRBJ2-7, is EPEVTQTPSHQVTQMGQEVILRCVPISNHLYFYWYRQILGQKVEFLVSFYNNEISEKSEIFDDQFSVERPDGSNFTLKIRSTKLEDSAMYFCASAGLAGGEQYFGPGTRLTVT.

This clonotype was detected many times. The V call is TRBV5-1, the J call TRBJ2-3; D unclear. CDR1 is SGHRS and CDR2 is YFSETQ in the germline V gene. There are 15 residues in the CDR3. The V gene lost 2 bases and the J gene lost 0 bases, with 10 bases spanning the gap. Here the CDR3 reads CASSFERRSTDTQYF. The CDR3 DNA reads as TGCGCCAGCAGCTTCGAAAGGAGAAGCACAGATACGCAGTATTTT.

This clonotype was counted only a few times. CDR3 in amino acids: CASSPPRPGEQFF. The CDR3 DNA reads as TGTGCCAGCAGCCCCCCTAGACCCGGTGAGCAGTTCTTC. V gene TRBV7-9 combines with J gene TRBJ2-1, with D uncertain. Germline values: CDR1 SEHNR, CDR2 FQNEAQ (reference sequence). V was trimmed by 5 bases and J by 9 bases, leaving 14 bases between them. The CDR3 has 13 residues.

The chain's CDR3 is CASRDTGDSVQHF. In nucleotides, the CDR3 is TGTGCCAGCAGGGACACGGGCGACAGCGTTCAGCATTTT. The chain is built from TRBV6-6 and TRBJ1-5; tentatively, D is TRBD1 (5 bases). The CDR3 totals 13 residues. The V end was cut by 6 bases, the J end by 13 bases, with 19 bases between. Germline V gives CDR1 MNHNY, CDR2 SVGAGI (reference sequence).

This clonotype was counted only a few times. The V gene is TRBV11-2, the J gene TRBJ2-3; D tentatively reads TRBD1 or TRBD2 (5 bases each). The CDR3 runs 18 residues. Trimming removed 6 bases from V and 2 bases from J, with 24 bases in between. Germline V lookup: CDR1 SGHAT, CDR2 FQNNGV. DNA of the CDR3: TGTGCCAGCAGTCCCTTGGGACGGACCAGGCGATTCACAGATACGCAGTATTTT. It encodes CASSPLGRTRRFTDTQYF.

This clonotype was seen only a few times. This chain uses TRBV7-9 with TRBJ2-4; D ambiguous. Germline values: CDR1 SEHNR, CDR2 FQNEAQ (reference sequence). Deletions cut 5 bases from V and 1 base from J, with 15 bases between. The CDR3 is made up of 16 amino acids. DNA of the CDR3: TGTGCCAGCAGCCCCATCGTAGCCGGTGCCAAAAACATTCAGTACTTC. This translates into CASSPIVAGAKNIQYF. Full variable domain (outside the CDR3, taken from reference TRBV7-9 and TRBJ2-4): DTGVSQNPRHKITKRGQNVTFRCDPISEHNRLYWYRQTLGQGPEFLTYFQNEAQLEKSRLLSDRFSAERPKGSFSTLEIQRTEQGDSAMYLCASSPIVAGAKNIQYFGAGTRLSVL.

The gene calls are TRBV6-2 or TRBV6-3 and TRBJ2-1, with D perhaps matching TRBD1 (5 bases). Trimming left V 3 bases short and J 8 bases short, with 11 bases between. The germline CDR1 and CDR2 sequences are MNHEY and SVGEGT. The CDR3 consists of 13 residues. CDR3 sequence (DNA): TGTGCCAGCAGTTATACCAGGGCCTATGAGCAGTTCTTC. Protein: CASSYTRAYEQFF.

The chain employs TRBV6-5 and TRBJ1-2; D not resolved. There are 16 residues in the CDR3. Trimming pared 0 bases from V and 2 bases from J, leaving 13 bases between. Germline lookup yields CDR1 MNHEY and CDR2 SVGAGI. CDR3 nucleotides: TGTGCCAGCAGTTACTCCGTTATGGCAGCGAACTATGGCTACACCTTC. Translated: CASSYSVMAANYGYTF.

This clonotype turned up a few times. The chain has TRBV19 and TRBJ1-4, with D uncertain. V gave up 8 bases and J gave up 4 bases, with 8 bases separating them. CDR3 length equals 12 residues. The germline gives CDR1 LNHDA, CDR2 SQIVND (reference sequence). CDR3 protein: CASSVFNEKLFF. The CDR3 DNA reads TGTGCCAGTTCGGTCTTTAATGAAAAACTGTTTTTT.

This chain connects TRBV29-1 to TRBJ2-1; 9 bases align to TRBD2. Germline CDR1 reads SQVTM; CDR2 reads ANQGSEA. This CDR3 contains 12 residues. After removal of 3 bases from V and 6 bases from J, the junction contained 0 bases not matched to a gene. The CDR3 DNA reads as TGCAGCGTTGAGACTAGCGGCAATGAGCAGTTCTTC. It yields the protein CSVETSGNEQFF.

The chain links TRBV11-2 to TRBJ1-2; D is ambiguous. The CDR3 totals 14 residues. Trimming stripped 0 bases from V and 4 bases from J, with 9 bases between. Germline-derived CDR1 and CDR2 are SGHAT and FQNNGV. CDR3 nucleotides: TGTGCCAGCAGCTTAGATCCAGGTGCCTATGGCTACACCTTC. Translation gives CASSLDPGAYGYTF.

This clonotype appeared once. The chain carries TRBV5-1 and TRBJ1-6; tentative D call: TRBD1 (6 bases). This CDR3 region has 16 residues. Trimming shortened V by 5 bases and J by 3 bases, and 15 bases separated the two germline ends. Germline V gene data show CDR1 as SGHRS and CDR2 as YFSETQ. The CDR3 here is CASSQPGANYNSPLHF. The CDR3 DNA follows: TGCGCCAGCAGTCAACCGGGGGCAAACTATAATTCACCCCTCCACTTT.

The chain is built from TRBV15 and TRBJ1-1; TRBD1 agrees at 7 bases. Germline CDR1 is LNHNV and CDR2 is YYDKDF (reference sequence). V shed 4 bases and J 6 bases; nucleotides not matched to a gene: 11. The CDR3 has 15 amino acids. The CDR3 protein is CATSNRTGRGAEAFF. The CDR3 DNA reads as TGTGCCACCAGCAACCGGACAGGCCGAGGGGCTGAAGCTTTCTTT.

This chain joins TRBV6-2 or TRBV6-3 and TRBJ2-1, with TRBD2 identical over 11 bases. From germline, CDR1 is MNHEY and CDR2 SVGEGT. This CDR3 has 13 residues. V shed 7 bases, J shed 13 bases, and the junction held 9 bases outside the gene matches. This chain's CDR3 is CASTNSGGAAQFF. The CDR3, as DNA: TGTGCCAGCACCAATAGCGGGGGGGCGGCCCAGTTCTTC.